This TCR beta chain was profiled in a study of metastatic and nonmetastatic thyroid tumors. Across the study: Blood and tumor or nodule tissue repertoires from malignant and benign thyroid patients were compared.

About this clone itself: Its antigen remains unidentified.

Original data processing: A distant-metastasis classifier for papillary thyroid cancer was built using CDR3 differences across clinicopathological groups. With MiXCR, TCRdb reprocessed the PCR reads. The V and J calls reflect TCRdb's pipeline rather than the authors' work. This sample carries over 20,000 clones, around 16% of them seen once, and the ten largest clones take 15% to 20%. Study results and caveats: The reported finding was significantly higher TCR beta diversity in malignant thyroid tumors relative to benign nodules, in blood and tumor.

Each patient came to thyroid surgery without any prior treatment (of any kind). This TCR was sampled from a female donor with papillary thyroid cancer or a benign thyroid nodule (not recorded which). Some clones in this sample may be carry-over from other donors' samples. Sequenced material: blood.

In nucleotides, the CDR3 is TGCAGTGCTATTGGTACGTGGGCGAGCAGTGAGCAGTTCTTC. Translated: CSAIGTWASSEQFF. This chain connects TRBV20-1 to TRBJ2-1; D remains unclear. The V end lost 4 bases, the J end lost 9 bases, and 19 bases lay between the germline ends. This CDR3 region has 14 residues. Germline-derived CDR1 and CDR2 are DFQATT and SNEGSKA (reference sequence).